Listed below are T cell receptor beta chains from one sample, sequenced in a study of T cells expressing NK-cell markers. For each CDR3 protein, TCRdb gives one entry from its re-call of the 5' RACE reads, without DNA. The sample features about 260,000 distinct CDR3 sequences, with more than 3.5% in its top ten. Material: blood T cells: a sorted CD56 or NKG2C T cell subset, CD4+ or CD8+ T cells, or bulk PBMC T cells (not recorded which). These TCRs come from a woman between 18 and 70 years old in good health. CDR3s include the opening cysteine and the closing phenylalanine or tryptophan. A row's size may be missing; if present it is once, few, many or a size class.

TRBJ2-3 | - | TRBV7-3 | CASSNHGDTQYF
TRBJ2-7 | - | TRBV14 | CASSQGSWFGSREQYF
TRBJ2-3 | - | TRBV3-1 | CASQRTRSTDTQYF
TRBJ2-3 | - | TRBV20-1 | CSAREGVADTQYF
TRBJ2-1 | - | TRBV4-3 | CASTPSGTYNEQFF
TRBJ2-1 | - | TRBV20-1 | CSASRDLPQFF
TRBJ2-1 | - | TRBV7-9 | CASSLLFPEQFF
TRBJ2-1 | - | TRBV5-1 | CASSLAVTWLGEQFF
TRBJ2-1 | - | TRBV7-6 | CASSSPLRDRINEQFF
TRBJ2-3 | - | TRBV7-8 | CASSLETTSGATDTQYF
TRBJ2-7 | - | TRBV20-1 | CSARGSVLEQYF
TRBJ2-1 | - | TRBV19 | CASSPRGPAGYNEQFF
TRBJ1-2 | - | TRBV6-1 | CASSEAIGAANYGYTF
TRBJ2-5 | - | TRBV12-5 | CASGLVKGANQETQYF
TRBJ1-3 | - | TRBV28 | CASSLPMVGNTIYF
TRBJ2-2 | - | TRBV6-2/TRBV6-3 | CASSYLDRPTGELFF
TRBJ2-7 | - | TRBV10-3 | CAISQQGDSYEQYF
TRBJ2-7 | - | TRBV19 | CASSKKGQGSDEQYF
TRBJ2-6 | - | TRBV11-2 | CASSFGPPGLAFSGANVLTF
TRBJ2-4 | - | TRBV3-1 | CASSPGLAIQYF
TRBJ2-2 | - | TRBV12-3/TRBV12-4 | CASSFSGISAGELFF
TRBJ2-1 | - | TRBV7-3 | CASSPLRVAGDNEQFF
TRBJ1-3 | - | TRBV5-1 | CASSLGDRSSGNTIYF
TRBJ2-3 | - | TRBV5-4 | CASRRDWISTDTQYF
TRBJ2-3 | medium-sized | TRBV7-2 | CASSLTGGELGTQYF
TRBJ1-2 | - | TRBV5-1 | CASSLEGTDLLGGYTF
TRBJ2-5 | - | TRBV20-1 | CSARVGVGETQYF
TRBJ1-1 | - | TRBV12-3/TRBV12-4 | CASSSWGETEAFF
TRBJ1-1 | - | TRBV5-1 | CASSLLEEGAEAFF
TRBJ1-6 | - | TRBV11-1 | CASSSRAGSPLHF
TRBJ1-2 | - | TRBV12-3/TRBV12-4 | CASSLFVGPGYTF
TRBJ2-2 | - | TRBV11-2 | CASSSGTKAGELFF
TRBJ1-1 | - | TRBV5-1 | CASSGMNTEAFF
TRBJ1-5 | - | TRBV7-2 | CASSAAQGQYSNQPQHF
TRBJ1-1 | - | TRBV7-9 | CASSLGARGNTEAFF
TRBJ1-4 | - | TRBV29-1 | CSVESREGNEKLFF
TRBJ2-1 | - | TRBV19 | CASSIAVVAGGGNEQFF
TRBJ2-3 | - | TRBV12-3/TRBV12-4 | CASSRTRDRAQYF
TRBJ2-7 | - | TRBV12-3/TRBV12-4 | CASSGFGYEQYF
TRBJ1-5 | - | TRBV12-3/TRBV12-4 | CASGRGLTSNQPQHF